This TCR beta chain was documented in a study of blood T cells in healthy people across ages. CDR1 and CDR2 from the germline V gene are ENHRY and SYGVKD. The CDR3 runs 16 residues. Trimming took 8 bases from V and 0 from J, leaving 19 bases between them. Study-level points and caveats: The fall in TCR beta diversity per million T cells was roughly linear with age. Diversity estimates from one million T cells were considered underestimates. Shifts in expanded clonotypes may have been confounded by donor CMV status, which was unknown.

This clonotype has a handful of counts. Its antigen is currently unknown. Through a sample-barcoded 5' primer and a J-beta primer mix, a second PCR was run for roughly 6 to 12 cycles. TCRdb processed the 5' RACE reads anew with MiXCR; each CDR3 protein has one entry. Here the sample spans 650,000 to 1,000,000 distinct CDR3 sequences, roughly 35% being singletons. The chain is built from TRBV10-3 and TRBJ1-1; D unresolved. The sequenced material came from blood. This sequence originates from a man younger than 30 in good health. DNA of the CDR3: TGTGCCATCTCCCGGACCGAGGCGGCCATGAACACTGAAGCTTTCTTT. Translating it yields CAISRTEAAMNTEAFF.